Reported below is one TCR beta chain. An input of roughly 0.5 to 1 ug of RNA was subjected to reverse transcription using random hexamers. Using its own MiXCR run on the immunoSEQ multiplex PCR reads, TCRdb lists one record per CDR3 protein. The repertoire holds around 70,000 distinct CDR3 sequences, with around 96% as singletons. This entry comes from a study of CD8 T cells in Susac syndrome. The CDR3 sequence is 13 residues long. Trimming pared 6 bases from V and 5 bases from J, leaving 13 bases between. The sequence came from a human donor with multiple sclerosis. V gene TRBV12-3 or TRBV12-4 combines with J gene TRBJ2-5; D may be TRBD1 (6 bases). The sample comprised CD8+ T cells from PBMCs. The CDR3 coding sequence is TGTGCCAGCAGAAGACAGGAAGGGGAGACCCAGTACTTC. Translation gives CASRRQEGETQYF.